The 2 T cell receptor beta chains reported below all come from one sample, sequenced in a study of cytomegalovirus exposure and HLA in healthy donors. The study ran its PCR with 60 Vbeta and 13 Jbeta primers. TCRdb keeps only in-frame clones here, not all; method: immunoSEQ multiplex PCR. This table has some 220,000 clones, 75% to 85% appearing once. Sample: PBMCs. The receptors shown here come from a woman aged 60-70 years in good health and CMV-seropositive.

The chain has TRBV5-3 and TRBJ2-7; 8 bases line up with TRBD1. TRBV5-3 qualifies as an ORF whose function is uncertain. V lost 5 bases to trimming and J lost 0 bases; unmatched junction nucleotides: 7. The CDR3 contains 15 residues. CDR3 DNA: TGTGCCAGAAGATACGGGACAGGAGCCTCCTACGAGCAGTACTTC. Its protein product is CARRYGTGASYEQYF.

The V call is TRBV18, the J call TRBJ2-3, with 10 bases that match TRBD2. Germline CDR1 KGHSH, CDR2 LQKENI. This CDR3 contains 15 residues. V gave up 6 bases and J gave up 4 bases; unmatched junction bases: 7. CDR3 DNA: TGTGCCAGCTCTCCATTTAGCGGGAGGCCAGATACGCAGTATTTT. This codes for CASSPFSGRPDTQYF.